A single T cell receptor beta chain is shown here with its context. Its target is unknown. The entry originates in a study of T cell repertoires in cytomegalovirus infection. Study-level background: Public TCR beta signatures indicated both CMV infection and matching HLA type. Study-wide results and limits: Frequencies of public TCR beta families were cumulated, and this identified carriers of CMV plus the relevant HLA. HLA-C-restricted TCR beta clonotypes specific for CMV led the ex vivo response.

TCRdb independently ran MiXCR on the reads; one entry per CDR3 protein. The repertoire holds fewer than 950,000 distinct CDR3 sequences, with around a third as singletons. The ends were cut back, 5 bases at V and 2 bases at J, with 16 bases in the middle. The CDR3 length is 17 residues. Germline assignment: CDR1 LNHDA and CDR2 SQIVND (reference sequence). The specimen comprised cultured CD8+ T cells from PBMCs, sampled from culture after CMV antigen stimulation. The clonotype originates from a human donor in good health (CMV status not recorded). Some clones in this sample may be carry-over from other donors' samples. The chain employs TRBV19 and TRBJ2-6; D tentatively fits TRBD1 or TRBD2 (7 bases each). CDR3 in DNA: TGTGCCAGTAGTCGGCAGGGGGGGCTTGCTGGGGCCAACGTCCTGACTTTC. Amino acid sequence: CASSRQGGLAGANVLTF. The entire variable domain, with the rest obtained from reference TRBV19 and TRBJ2-6, is as follows: DGGITQSPKYLFRKEGQNVTLSCEQNLNHDAMYWYRQDPGQGLRLIYYSQIVNDFQKGDIAEGYSVSREKKESFPLTVTSAQKNPTAFYLCASSRQGGLAGANVLTFGAGSRLTVL.